This TCR beta chain is drawn from a study of blood T cell repertoires in COVID-19. Study background: T cells, B-cell-depleted T cells, or PBMCs supplied cDNA or gDNA.

Germline trimming cut 5 bases from V and 7 bases from J; bases unmatched to any gene: 5. Germline lookup yields CDR1 SEHNR and CDR2 FQNEAQ (reference sequence). The CDR3 covers 14 residues. In the source study's methods: Scientists estimated how many nucleated cells there were by amplifying reference gene primers. Data came from immunoSEQ multiplex PCR; TCRdb stores just in-frame clones and leaves some out. For V, J and clone size, that table is used; D and trimming come from the DNA. The sample carries fewer than 85,000 clones, around 87% recorded once. The receptor was derived from a man in his fifties with active COVID-19. Sequenced: peripheral blood. The chain carries TRBV7-9 and TRBJ1-4, with 9 bases that match TRBD1. CDR3 loop: CASSVQGAGEKLFF. The DNA for the CDR3 is TGTGCCAGCAGCGTACAGGGGGCGGGTGAAAAACTGTTTTTT.